One and the same sample provided the 10 T cell receptor beta chains below, sequenced in a study of T-cell memory formation after mild COVID-19. TCRdb processed the 5' RACE reads anew with MiXCR; each CDR3 protein has one entry. The sample gives 210,000 or so distinct CDR3 sequences, about a sixth of which show up once; 2.4% is in the top ten. Specimen: PBMCs or a T cell subset sorted from them (not recorded which). These TCRs come from an adult woman who had mild COVID-19 (a few samples of this study predate the infection). Cell type and time point are not known.

The V gene is TRBV5-1, the J gene TRBJ1-2; D perhaps matches TRBD1 (6 bases). The CDR3 length is 14 residues. Trimming took 0 bases from V and 4 from J, leaving 10 bases between them. Germline V gene lookup returns CDR1 SGHRS and CDR2 YFSETQ. CDR3 in amino acids: CASSLEGGTYGYTF. The CDR3 DNA follows: TGCGCCAGCAGCTTGGAAGGGGGGACCTATGGCTACACCTTC.

The rearrangement uses TRBV6-2 or TRBV6-3 and TRBJ1-2, with D unresolved. Germline V gives CDR1 MNHEY, CDR2 SVGEGT. V gave up 6 bases and J gave up 0 bases, with 26 bases separating them. There are 19 residues in the CDR3. This chain's CDR3 is CASSHRAEAGQATNYGYTF. CDR3 bases: TGTGCCAGCAGCCACCGAGCCGAGGCGGGCCAAGCAACTAACTATGGCTACACCTTC.

The V call is TRBV5-5, the J call TRBJ1-6, with 9 nucleotides matching TRBD1. V was pared by 0 bases and J by 10 bases, with 14 bases of the junction left unmatched. The V gene's germline CDR1 is SGHKS and CDR2 YYEKEE (reference sequence). This CDR3 spans 18 amino acids. CDR3 in amino acids: CASSLESPGTGFRSPLHF. The CDR3 DNA reads as TGTGCCAGCAGCTTGGAATCTCCCGGGACAGGGTTCCGCTCACCCCTCCACTTT.

Many counts were recorded for this clonotype. The genes are TRBV2 and TRBJ1-1; D remains unclear. Germline V gene data show CDR1 as SNHLY and CDR2 as FYNNEI. The length of the CDR3 is 14 residues. The V end lost 7 bases, the J end lost 2 bases, and 14 bases lay between the germline ends. The CDR3 loop reads CASNQDRLNTEAFF. In DNA, the CDR3 is TGTGCCAGCAATCAGGACCGGCTAAACACTGAAGCTTTCTTT.

This chain uses TRBV11-2 with TRBJ2-4; D perhaps matches TRBD2 (6 bases). The CDR3 totals 15 residues. Germline lookup yields CDR1 SGHAT and CDR2 FQNNGV. Trimming stripped 5 bases from V and 10 bases from J, with 21 bases between. The CDR3: CASSPHPWDSEIQYF. As DNA, the CDR3 is TGTGCCAGCAGCCCGCACCCCTGGGACTCAGAGATTCAGTACTTC.

The V and J genes are TRBV5-1 and TRBJ1-2; TRBD1 aligns across 7 bases. The CDR3 length is 14 residues. Trimming took 4 bases from V and 4 from J; bases not matched to a gene: 7. Germline V lookup: CDR1 SGHRS, CDR2 YFSETQ. DNA for the CDR3: TGCGCCAGCAGCGAAGGGGACAGAGTCTATGGCTACACCTTC. Encoded protein: CASSEGDRVYGYTF.

Only a few counts were recorded for this clonotype. The chain carries TRBV7-8 and TRBJ2-5; D not certain. Per germline, CDR1 SGHVS and CDR2 FQNEAQ. CDR3 length: 13 amino acids. V lost 1 base to trimming and J lost 5 bases, with 8 bases between them. The CDR3 protein is CASSLGVEETQYF. The CDR3 DNA reads as TGTGCCAGCAGCTTAGGGGTTGAGGAGACCCAGTACTTC.

V and J are TRBV12-3 or TRBV12-4 and TRBJ2-5; 10 bases agree with TRBD1. V lost 6 bases, J lost 2 bases, and 6 bases stayed unmatched. CDR3 size: 15 residues. The CDR3 DNA reads as TGTGCCAGCAGCAAGGGACAGGGGTTACAAGAGACCCAGTACTTC. It translates to CASSKGQGLQETQYF.

The chain recombines TRBV14 with TRBJ2-7; D may be TRBD1 or TRBD2 (5 bases each). CDR1 and CDR2 from the germline V gene are SGHDN and FVKESK. V gave up 3 bases and J gave up 3 bases, with 12 bases separating them. This CDR3 spans 14 amino acids. CDR3 nucleotides: TGTGCCAGCAGCCAGGGATTGGGGGTCTACGAGCAGTACTTC. Protein product: CASSQGLGVYEQYF.

This chain connects TRBV7-2 to TRBJ2-2; possibly TRBD2 for D (5 bases). CDR1 and CDR2 from the germline V gene are SGHTA and FQGNSA. The V end lost 5 bases, the J end lost 1 base, and 11 bases lay between the germline ends. The CDR3 sequence is 15 residues long. The chain's CDR3 is CASSRNSGNTGELFF. The CDR3 region has the DNA TGTGCCAGCAGCCGTAACAGCGGGAACACCGGGGAGCTGTTTTTT.